This TCR beta chain comes out of a study of cytomegalovirus exposure and HLA in healthy donors. General study findings and limits: Earlier analysis yielded a pattern in which most TCR beta V segments were productive about 90% or about 30% of the time.

About this clone itself: What it binds is not known.

PCR used 60 Vbeta primers and 13 Jbeta primers. Profiling relied on immunoSEQ multiplex PCR, and the TCRdb table lists in-frame clones only, not all of them. This table holds approximately 150,000 clones, 84% found once. Germline V gene sequence: CDR1 SGHTA, CDR2 FQGTGA. The V gene lost 1 base and the J gene lost 0 bases, with 10 bases spanning the gap. This CDR3 is 17 amino acids long. This sequence originates from a boy aged 2 to 9 in good health and CMV-seronegative. Sequencing used PBMCs. The chain couples TRBV7-3 to TRBJ2-6; D call uncertain. CDR3 sequence: CASSLRSADSGANVLTF. DNA for the CDR3: TGTGCCAGCAGCTTAAGATCTGCAGACTCTGGGGCCAACGTCCTGACTTTC.